The 2 T cell receptor beta chains below were found in one sample sequenced in a study of beta chain features in type 1 diabetes. Sequencing targeted expressed TCRB transcripts, as all isolated RNA had been reverse transcribed. Sequencing used immunoSEQ multiplex PCR; TCRdb keeps in-frame clones, though not all of them. The table includes some 400,000 clones, over 13% detected once. Input material: naive CD4+ T cells from blood. Receptor source: a woman aged 18-29 years in good health.

The chain recombines TRBV6-6 with TRBJ2-7, with TRBD2 identical over 8 bases. From germline, CDR1 is MNHNY and CDR2 SVGAGI (reference sequence). V lost 2 bases and J lost 1; bases outside the gene matches: 4. The length of the CDR3 is 15 residues. The CDR3 coding sequence is TGTGCCAGCAGTTACCCAGCGGGAGCTTCCTACGAGCAGTACTTC. It specifies CASSYPAGASYEQYF.

This clone occurred a few times. The rearrangement uses TRBV9 and TRBJ2-6; 7 bases match TRBD2. V was pared by 1 base and J by 2 bases, with 9 bases of the junction left unmatched. The CDR3 sequence is 18 residues long. CDR1 is SGDLS, CDR2 YYNGEE, per germline. The CDR3 region is CASSVFLIGGAGANVLTF. CDR3 nucleotides: TGTGCCAGCAGCGTATTTTTGATTGGGGGGGCTGGGGCCAACGTCCTGACTTTC. The entire variable domain, with the rest obtained from reference TRBV9 and TRBJ2-6, is as follows: DSGVTQTPKHLITATGQRVTLRCSPRSGDLSVYWYQQSLDQGLQFLIQYYNGEERAKGNILERFSAQQFPDLHSELNLSSLELGDSALYFCASSVFLIGGAGANVLTFGAGSRLTVL.